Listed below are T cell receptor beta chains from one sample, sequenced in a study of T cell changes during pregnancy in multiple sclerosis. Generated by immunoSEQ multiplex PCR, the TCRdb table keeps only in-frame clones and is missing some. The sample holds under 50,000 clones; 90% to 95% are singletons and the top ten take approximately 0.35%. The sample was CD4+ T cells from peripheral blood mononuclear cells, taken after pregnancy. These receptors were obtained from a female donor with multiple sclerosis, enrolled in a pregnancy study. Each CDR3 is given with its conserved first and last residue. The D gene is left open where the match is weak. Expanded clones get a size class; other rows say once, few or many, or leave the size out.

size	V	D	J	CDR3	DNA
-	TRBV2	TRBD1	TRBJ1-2	CASTREGDSRKNYGYTF	TGTGCCAGCACCCGAGAAGGGGACAGTCGAAAAAACTATGGCTACACCTTC
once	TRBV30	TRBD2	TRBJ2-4	CAWSELAGGGNIQYF	TGTGCCTGGAGCGAACTAGCGGGAGGGGGAAACATTCAGTACTTC
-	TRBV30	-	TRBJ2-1	CAWSFPLACAYNEQFF	TGTGCCTGGAGTTTCCCCCTAGCGTGTGCCTACAATGAGCAGTTCTTC
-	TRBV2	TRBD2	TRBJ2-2	CASKGLAGTGELFF	TGTGCCAGCAAGGGACTAGCGGGCACCGGGGAGCTGTTTTTT
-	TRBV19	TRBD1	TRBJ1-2	CASATTGFGYGYTF	TGTGCCAGTGCGACGACAGGGTTTGGCTATGGCTACACCTTC
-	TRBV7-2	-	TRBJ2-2	CASSLARGYTGELFF	TGTGCCAGCAGCTTAGCGCGAGGTTACACCGGGGAGCTGTTTTTT
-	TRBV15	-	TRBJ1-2	CATSPELIGYGYTF	TGTGCCACCAGTCCGGAGCTCATTGGCTATGGCTACACCTTC
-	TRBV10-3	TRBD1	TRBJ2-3	CAIRIGQGAGTDTQYF	TGTGCCATCAGGATCGGACAGGGGGCAGGCACAGATACGCAGTATTTT
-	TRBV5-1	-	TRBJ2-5	CASSFFQETQYF	TGCGCCAGCAGCTTCTTCCAAGAGACCCAGTACTTC
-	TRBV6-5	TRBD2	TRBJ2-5	CASSYGGGGETQYF	TGTGCCAGCAGTTACGGCGGGGGAGGAGAGACCCAGTACTTC
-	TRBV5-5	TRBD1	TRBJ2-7	CASSSERRQGSYEQYF	TGTGCCAGCAGCTCAGAGAGAAGACAGGGCTCCTACGAGCAGTACTTC